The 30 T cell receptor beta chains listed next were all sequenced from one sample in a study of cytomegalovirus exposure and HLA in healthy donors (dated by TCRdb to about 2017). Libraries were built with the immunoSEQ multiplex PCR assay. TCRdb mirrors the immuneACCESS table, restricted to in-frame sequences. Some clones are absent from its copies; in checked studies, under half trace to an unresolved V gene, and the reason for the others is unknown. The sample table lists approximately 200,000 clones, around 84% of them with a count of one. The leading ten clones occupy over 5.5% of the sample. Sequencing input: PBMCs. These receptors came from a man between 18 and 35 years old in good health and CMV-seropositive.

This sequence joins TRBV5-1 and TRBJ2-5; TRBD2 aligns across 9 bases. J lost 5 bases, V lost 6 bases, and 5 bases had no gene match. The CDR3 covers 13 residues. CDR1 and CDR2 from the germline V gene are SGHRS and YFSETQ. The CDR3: CASKSAGGETQYF. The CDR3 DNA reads TGCGCCAGCAAGTCGGCGGGGGGGGAGACCCAGTACTTC.

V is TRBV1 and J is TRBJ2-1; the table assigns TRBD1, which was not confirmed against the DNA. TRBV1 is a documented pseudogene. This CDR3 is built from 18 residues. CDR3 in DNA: TGCACCAGCAGCCAAGTCGGCCCCGAGATGGTCAGGTACAATGAGCAGTTCTTC. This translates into CTSSQVGPEMVRYNEQFF.

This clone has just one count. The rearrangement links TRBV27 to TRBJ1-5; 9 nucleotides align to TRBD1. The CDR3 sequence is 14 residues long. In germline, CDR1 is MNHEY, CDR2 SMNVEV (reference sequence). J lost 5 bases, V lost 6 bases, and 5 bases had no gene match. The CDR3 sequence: CASSRQGGHQPQHF. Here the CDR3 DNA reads TGTGCCAGCAGCCGACAGGGGGGCCATCAGCCCCAGCATTTT.

Here the CDR3 DNA reads TGTGCCAGCAGCGTAGGAGGGACTAGCACCCCTGAGCAGTTCTTC. Translating it yields CASSVGGTSTPEQFF. This chain joins TRBV9 and TRBJ2-1; 9 bases fit TRBD2. Losses at the gene ends were 0 bases for V and 9 bases for J; bases not matched to a gene: 7. This CDR3 has 15 residues. Per the germline V gene, CDR1 is SGDLS and CDR2 is YYNGEE.

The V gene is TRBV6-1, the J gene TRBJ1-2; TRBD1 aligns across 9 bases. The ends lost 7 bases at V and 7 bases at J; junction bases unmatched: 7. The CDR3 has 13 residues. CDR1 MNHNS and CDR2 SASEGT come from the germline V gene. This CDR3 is CASTLQGAGGYTF. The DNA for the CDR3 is TGTGCCAGCACCCTACAGGGGGCGGGTGGCTACACCTTC.

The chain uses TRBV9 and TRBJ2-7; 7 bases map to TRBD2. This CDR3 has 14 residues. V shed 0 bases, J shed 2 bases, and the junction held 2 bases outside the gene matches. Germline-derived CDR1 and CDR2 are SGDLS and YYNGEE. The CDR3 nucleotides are TGTGCCAGCAGCGTAGGCGGGAGCACCTACGAGCAGTACTTC. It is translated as CASSVGGSTYEQYF.

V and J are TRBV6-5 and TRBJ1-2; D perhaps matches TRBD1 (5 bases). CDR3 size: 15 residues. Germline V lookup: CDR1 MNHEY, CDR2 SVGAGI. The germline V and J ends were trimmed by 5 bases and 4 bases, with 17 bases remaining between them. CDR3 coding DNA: TGTGCCAGCAGTAGGGACTCCTTAAGCGGCTATGGCTACACCTTC. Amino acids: CASSRDSLSGYGYTF.

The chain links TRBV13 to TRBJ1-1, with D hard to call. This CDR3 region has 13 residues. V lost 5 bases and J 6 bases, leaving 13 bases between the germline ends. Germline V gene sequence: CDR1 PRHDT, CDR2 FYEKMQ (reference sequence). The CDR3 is CASSPTRVAEAFF. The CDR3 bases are TGTGCCAGCAGCCCGACACGAGTCGCTGAAGCTTTCTTT.

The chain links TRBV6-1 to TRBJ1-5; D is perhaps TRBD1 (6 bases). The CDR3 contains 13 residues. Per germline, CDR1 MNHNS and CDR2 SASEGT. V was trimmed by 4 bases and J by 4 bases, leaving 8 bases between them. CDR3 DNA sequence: TGTGCCAGCAGTGGACAGGTAAATCAGCCCCAGCATTTT. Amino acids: CASSGQVNQPQHF.

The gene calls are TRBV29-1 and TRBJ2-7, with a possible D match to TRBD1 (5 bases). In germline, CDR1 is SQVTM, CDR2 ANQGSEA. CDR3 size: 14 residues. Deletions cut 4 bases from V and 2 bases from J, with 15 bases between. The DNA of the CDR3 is TGCAGCGTTGCCTCGGGCAGGGCAACCTACGAGCAGTACTTC. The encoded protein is CSVASGRATYEQYF.

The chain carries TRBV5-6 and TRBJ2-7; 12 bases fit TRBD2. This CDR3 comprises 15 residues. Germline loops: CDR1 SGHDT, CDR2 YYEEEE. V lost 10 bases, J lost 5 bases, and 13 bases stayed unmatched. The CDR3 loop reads CAGRLAGEEGNEQYF. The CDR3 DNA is TGTGCCGGCCGACTAGCGGGAGAGGAAGGGAACGAGCAGTACTTC.

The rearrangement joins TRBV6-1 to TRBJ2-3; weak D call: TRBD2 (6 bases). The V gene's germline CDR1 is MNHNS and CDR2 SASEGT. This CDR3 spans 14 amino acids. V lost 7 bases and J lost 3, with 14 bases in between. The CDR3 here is CASTRTGVTDTQYF. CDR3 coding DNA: TGTGCCAGCACCCGAACGGGGGTTACAGATACGCAGTATTTT.

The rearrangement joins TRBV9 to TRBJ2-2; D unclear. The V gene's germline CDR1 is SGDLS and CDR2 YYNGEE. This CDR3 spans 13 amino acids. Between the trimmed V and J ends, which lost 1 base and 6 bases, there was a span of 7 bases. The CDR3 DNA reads TGTGCCAGCAGCGTACTTTTCTCCGGGGAGCTGTTTTTT. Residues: CASSVLFSGELFF.

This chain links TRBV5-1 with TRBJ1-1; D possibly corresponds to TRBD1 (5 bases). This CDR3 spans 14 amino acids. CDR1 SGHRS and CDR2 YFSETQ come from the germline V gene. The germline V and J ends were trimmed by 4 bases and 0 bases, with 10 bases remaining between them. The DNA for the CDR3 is TGCGCCAGCAGCGTACAGGCGTTGAACACTGAAGCTTTCTTT. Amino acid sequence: CASSVQALNTEAFF.

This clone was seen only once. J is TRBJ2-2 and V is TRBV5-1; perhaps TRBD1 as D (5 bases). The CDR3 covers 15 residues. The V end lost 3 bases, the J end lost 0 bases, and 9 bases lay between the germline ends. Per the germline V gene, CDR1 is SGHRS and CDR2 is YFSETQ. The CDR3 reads CASSSQGSNTGELFF. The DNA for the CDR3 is TGCGCCAGCAGCTCGCAGGGATCGAACACCGGGGAGCTGTTTTTT. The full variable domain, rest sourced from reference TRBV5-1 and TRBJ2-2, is KAGVTQTPRYLIKTRGQQVTLSCSPISGHRSVSWYQQTPGQGLQFLFEYFSETQRNKGNFPGRFSGRQFSNSRSEMNVSTLELGDSALYLCASSSQGSNTGELFFGEGSRLTVL.

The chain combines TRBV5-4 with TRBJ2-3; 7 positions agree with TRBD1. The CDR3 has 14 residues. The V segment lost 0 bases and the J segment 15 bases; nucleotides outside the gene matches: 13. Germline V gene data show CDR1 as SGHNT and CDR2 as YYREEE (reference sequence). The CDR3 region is CASSLGSKGAWRYF. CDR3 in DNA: TGTGCCAGCAGCTTGGGCTCAAAGGGGGCTTGGCGATATTTT.

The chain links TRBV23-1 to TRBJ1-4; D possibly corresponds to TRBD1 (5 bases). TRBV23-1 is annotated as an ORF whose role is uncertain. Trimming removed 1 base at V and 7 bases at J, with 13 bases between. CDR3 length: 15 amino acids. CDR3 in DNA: TGCGCCAGCAGTCAATTCCGGGACTTGAGTGAAAAACTGTTTTTT. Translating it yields CASSQFRDLSEKLFF.

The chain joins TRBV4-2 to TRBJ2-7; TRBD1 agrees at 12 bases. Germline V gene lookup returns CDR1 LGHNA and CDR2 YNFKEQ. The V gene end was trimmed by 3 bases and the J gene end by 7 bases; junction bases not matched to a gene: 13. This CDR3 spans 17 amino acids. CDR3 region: CASSHEGPGQGASEQYF. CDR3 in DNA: TGTGCCAGCAGCCACGAAGGCCCGGGACAGGGGGCTTCGGAGCAGTACTTC.

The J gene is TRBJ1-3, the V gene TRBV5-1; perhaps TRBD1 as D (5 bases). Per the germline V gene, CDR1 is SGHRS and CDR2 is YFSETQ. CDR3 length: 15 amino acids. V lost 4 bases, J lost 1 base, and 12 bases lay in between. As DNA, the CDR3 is TGCGCCAGCAGCCCCCTCGGGGGGTCTGGAAACACCATATATTTT. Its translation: CASSPLGGSGNTIYF.

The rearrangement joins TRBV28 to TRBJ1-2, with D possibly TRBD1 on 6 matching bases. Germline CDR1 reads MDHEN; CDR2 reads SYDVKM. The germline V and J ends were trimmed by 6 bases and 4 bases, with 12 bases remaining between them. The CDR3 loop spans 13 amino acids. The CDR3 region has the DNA TGTGCCAGCAGCTCGGGGGGGCTCTATGGCTACACCTTC. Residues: CASSSGGLYGYTF.

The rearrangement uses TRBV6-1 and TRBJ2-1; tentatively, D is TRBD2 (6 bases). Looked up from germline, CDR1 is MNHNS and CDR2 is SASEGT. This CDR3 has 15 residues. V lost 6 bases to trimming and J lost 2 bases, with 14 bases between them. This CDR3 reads CASRIAEPTYNEQFF. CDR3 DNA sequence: TGTGCCAGCAGGATAGCGGAGCCTACCTACAATGAGCAGTTCTTC.

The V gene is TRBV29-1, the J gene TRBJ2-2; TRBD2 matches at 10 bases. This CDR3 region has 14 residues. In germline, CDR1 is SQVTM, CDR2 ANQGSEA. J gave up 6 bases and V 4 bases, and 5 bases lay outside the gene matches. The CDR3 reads CSVVAGLAPGELFF. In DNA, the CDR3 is TGCAGCGTTGTCGCGGGACTAGCGCCCGGGGAGCTGTTTTTT.

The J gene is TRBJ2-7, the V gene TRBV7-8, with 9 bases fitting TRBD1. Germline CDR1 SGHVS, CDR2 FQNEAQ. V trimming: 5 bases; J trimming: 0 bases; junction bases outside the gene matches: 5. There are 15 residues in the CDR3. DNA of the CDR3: TGTGCCAGCAGCCTAGGGACAGGGATCTCCTACGAGCAGTACTTC. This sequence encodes CASSLGTGISYEQYF. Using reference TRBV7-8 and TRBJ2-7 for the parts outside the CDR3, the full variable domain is GAGVSQSPRYKVAKRGQDVALRCDPISGHVSLFWYQQALGQGPEFLTYFQNEAQLDKSGLPSDRFFAERPEGSVSTLKIQRTQQEDSAVYLCASSLGTGISYEQYFGPGTRLTVT.

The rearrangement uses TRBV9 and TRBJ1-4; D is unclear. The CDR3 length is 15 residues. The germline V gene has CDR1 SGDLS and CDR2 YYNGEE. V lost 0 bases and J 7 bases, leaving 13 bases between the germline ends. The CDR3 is CASSVGAANPEKLFF. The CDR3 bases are TGTGCCAGCAGCGTAGGGGCCGCGAATCCTGAAAAACTGTTTTTT.

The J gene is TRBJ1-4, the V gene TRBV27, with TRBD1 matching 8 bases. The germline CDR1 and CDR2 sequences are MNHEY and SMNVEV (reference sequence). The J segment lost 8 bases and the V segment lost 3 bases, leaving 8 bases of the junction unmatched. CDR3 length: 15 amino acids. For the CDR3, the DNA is TGTGCCAGCAGTTTTCGCCAACAGGGGGGGGAAAAACTGTTTTTT. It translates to CASSFRQQGGEKLFF.

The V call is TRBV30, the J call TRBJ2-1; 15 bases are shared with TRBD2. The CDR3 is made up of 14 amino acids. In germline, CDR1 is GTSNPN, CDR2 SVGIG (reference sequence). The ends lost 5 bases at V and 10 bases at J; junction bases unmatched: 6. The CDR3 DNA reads TGTGCCTGGGGGAGGGGACTAGCGGGAGGCGAGCAGTTCTTC. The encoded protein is CAWGRGLAGGEQFF.

CDR3 coding DNA: TGTGCCAGCAGCCAAGATCGGGAAGCCGGGGAGCTGTTTTTT. This encodes CASSQDREAGELFF. The chain carries TRBV4-2 and TRBJ2-2; possible D gene TRBD2, 5 bases. There are 14 residues in the CDR3. The germline V and J ends were trimmed by 0 bases and 6 bases, with 8 bases remaining between them. CDR1 LGHNA and CDR2 YNFKEQ come from the germline V gene.

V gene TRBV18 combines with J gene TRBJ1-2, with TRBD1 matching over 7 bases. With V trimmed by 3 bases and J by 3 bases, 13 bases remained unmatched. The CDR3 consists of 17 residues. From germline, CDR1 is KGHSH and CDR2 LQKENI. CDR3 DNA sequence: TGTGCCAGCTCACCGAGGCAGGGGGGTGTAGTTGACTATGGCTACACCTTC. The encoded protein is CASSPRQGGVVDYGYTF. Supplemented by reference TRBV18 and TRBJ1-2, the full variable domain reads NAGVMQNPRHLVRRRGQEARLRCSPMKGHSHVYWYRQLPEEGLKFMVYLQKENIIDESGMPKERFSAEFPKEGPSILRIQQVVRGDSAAYFCASSPRQGGVVDYGYTFGSGTRLTVV.

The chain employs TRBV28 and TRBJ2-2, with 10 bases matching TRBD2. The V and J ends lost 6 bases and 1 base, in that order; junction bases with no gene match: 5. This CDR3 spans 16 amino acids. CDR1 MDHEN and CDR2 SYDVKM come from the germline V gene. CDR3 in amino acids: CASSRRTSGNTGELFF. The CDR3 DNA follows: TGTGCCAGCAGCCGAAGGACTAGCGGGAACACCGGGGAGCTGTTTTTT.

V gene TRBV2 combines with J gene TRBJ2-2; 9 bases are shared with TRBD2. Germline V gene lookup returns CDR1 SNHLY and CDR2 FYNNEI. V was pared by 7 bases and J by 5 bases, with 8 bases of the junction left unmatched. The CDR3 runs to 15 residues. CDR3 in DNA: TGTGCCAGCATATCGGCGGGAGGGCGAACCGGGGAGCTGTTTTTT. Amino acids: CASISAGGRTGELFF.